The next 25 T cell receptor beta chains were all read from a single sample in a study of identical twins. TCRdb re-derived calls from the 5' RACE reads in MiXCR, one entry per CDR3 protein. The data show under 20,000 distinct CDR3 sequences, roughly 69% seen once. Sequenced material: memory (CD45RO+) T cells sorted from blood. These receptors were taken from a woman aged 18-29 years in good health. This table probably holds off-target reads from a library built for another chain.

By frequency in the sample, this clonotype is medium-sized. This sequence joins TRBV10-3 and TRBJ1-3, with D maybe TRBD1 (6 bases). The germline gives CDR1 ENHRY, CDR2 SYGVKD. The V and J ends lost 5 bases and 1 base respectively, with 21 bases between them. The CDR3 has 18 amino acids. The CDR3 DNA is TGTGCCATCAGTACACAAAGACTTTTACAGGGATCTGGAAACACCATATATTTT. Its translation is CAISTQRLLQGSGNTIYF.

The chain recombines TRBV11-2 with TRBJ2-7; either TRBD1 or TRBD2 may supply D (5 bases each). There are 14 residues in the CDR3. V lost 2 bases and J lost 6, with 14 bases in between. Germline CDR1 reads SGHAT; CDR2 reads FQNNGV. CDR3 bases: TGTGCCAGCAGCTTATATACCAGGGAGCGCGAGCAGTACTTC. Translating it yields CASSLYTREREQYF. Filled out from reference TRBV11-2 and TRBJ2-7, the complete variable domain reads EAGVAQSPRYKIIEKRQSVAFWCNPISGHATLYWYQQILGQGPKLLIQFQNNGVVDDSQLPKDRFSAERLKGVDSTLKIQPAKLEDSAVYLCASSLYTREREQYFGPGTRLTVT.

The gene calls are TRBV6-1 and TRBJ2-2, with D perhaps TRBD2 (5 bases). Germline V gene lookup returns CDR1 MNHNS and CDR2 SASEGT. The CDR3 sequence is 13 residues long. The V and J ends lost 6 bases and 7 bases respectively, with 12 bases between them. The CDR3 bases are TGTGCCAGCAGGACCTCGAGGGTCGGGGAGCTGTTTTTT. It encodes CASRTSRVGELFF.

Comments on this clonotype: One end of the junction fails to match germline, which may point to a read error. V usage is TRBV20-1 and J usage is TRBJ2-1; tentatively, D is TRBD1 (6 bases). CDR3 length: 14 amino acids. Germline CDR1 and CDR2: DFQATT and SNEGSKA (reference sequence). The CDR3 nucleotides are TGCAGTGCCCCTGACAGGCGCTCCTACAACGAGCAGTTCTTC. As protein: CSAPDRRSYNEQFF.

The rearrangement joins TRBV7-2 to TRBJ2-1; weak D call: TRBD1 (6 bases). The CDR3 loop spans 12 amino acids. The V end lost 5 bases, the J end lost 10 bases, and 12 bases lay between the germline ends. Per the germline V gene, CDR1 is SGHTA and CDR2 is FQGNSA. CDR3 residues: CASSPVGTEQFF. For the CDR3, the DNA is TGTGCCAGCAGCCCTGTGGGGACAGAGCAGTTCTTC.

The chain uses TRBV10-3 and TRBJ1-3; D not resolved. Germline V CDR1 and CDR2: ENHRY, SYGVKD. The CDR3 runs 17 residues. V was clipped by 1 base and J by 5 bases, with 18 bases between them. Here the CDR3 reads CAISEYFSPGRRNTIYF. CDR3 sequence (DNA): TGTGCCATCAGTGAGTACTTTAGCCCTGGGCGGAGAAACACCATATATTTT.

J is TRBJ2-2 and V is TRBV29-1, with no clear D. The CDR3 spans 14 residues. Trimming removed 7 bases at V and 4 bases at J, with 16 bases between. The germline gives CDR1 SQVTM, CDR2 ANQGSEA. The CDR3 region has the DNA TGCAGCGCCGGTGTGGGCTTTCCCACCGGGGAGCTGTTTTTT. Amino acid sequence: CSAGVGFPTGELFF.

This chain joins TRBV7-2 and TRBJ2-7; D is uncertain. This CDR3 region has 17 residues. Trimming took off 1 base at V and 3 bases at J, with 19 bases between the two ends. Germline V gene sequence: CDR1 SGHTA, CDR2 FQGNSA. The CDR3 sequence is CASSLEGNYEYDYEQYF. Written as DNA, the CDR3 is TGTGCCAGCAGCTTAGAAGGGAACTACGAGTATGACTACGAGCAGTACTTC. Based on the CDR3 plus reference TRBV7-2 and TRBJ2-7, the full variable domain is GAGVSQSPSNKVTEKGKDVELRCDPISGHTALYWYRQSLGQGLEFLIYFQGNSAPDKSGLPSDRFSAERTGGSVSTLTIQRTQQEDSAVYLCASSLEGNYEYDYEQYFGPGTRLTVT.

In its sample, this clonotype was seen a few times. The V and J genes are TRBV14 and TRBJ2-5; D gene unclear. The CDR3 runs 15 residues. V was clipped by 1 base and J by 5 bases, with 14 bases between them. CDR1 is SGHDN, CDR2 FVKESK, per germline. DNA for the CDR3: TGTGCCAGCAGCCAAGGACCACAGAAATGGGAGACCCAGTACTTC. Residues: CASSQGPQKWETQYF.

The chain has TRBV18 and TRBJ2-7; D might be TRBD1 (5 bases). Trimming removed 2 bases at V and 1 base at J, with 9 bases between. This CDR3 has 14 amino acids. Germline V gives CDR1 KGHSH, CDR2 LQKENI. CDR3 in amino acids: CASSPARESYEQYF. The DNA for the CDR3 is TGTGCCAGCTCACCAGCCAGGGAATCCTACGAGCAGTACTTC.

The J gene is TRBJ2-4, the V gene TRBV11-2; 12 nucleotides align to TRBD1. The CDR3 loop spans 18 amino acids. V lost 5 bases, J lost 6 bases, and 14 bases stayed unmatched. The germline CDR1 and CDR2 sequences are SGHAT and FQNNGV. Here the CDR3 reads CASSRPLMGQGAPNIQYF. CDR3 bases: TGTGCCAGCAGCCGACCCCTAATGGGACAGGGGGCCCCAAACATTCAGTACTTC.

The chain carries TRBV3-1 and TRBJ2-2; D ambiguous. The CDR3 has 12 residues. With 4 bases removed from V and 2 bases from J, the gap between germline ends came to 2 bases. Per the germline V gene, CDR1 is LGHDT and CDR2 is YNNKEL (reference sequence). Here the CDR3 DNA reads TGTGCCAGCAGCCCCAACACCGGGGAGCTGTTTTTT. Amino acid sequence: CASSPNTGELFF.

The chain links TRBV12-3 or TRBV12-4 to TRBJ2-5; no definite D call. The CDR3 runs 13 residues. V was trimmed by 7 bases and J by 5 bases, leaving 14 bases between them. This CDR3 is CASTAVEAETQYF. CDR3 bases: TGTGCCAGCACCGCCGTCGAGGCGGAGACCCAGTACTTC.

This rearrangement joins TRBV19 to TRBJ2-1; a weak D match, TRBD1 (5 bases). V shed 6 bases and J shed 0 bases, with 18 bases lying between them. The CDR3 covers 17 residues. The germline V gene has CDR1 LNHDA and CDR2 SQIVND (reference sequence). CDR3 nucleotide sequence: TGTGCCAGTAGGCCAGGGAAGGGCCAGTTCTCCTACAATGAGCAGTTCTTC. As protein: CASRPGKGQFSYNEQFF. Variable domain in full (rest from reference TRBV19 and TRBJ2-1): DGGITQSPKYLFRKEGQNVTLSCEQNLNHDAMYWYRQDPGQGLRLIYYSQIVNDFQKGDIAEGYSVSREKKESFPLTVTSAQKNPTAFYLCASRPGKGQFSYNEQFFGPGTRLTVL.

The chain is built from TRBV28 and TRBJ1-5; D perhaps matches TRBD1 (6 bases). In germline, CDR1 is MDHEN, CDR2 SYDVKM. Trimming removed 1 base at V and 3 bases at J, with 7 bases between. The CDR3 is 14 amino acids. CDR3 in amino acids: CASSLSGVNQPQHF. In nucleotides, the CDR3 is TGTGCCAGCAGTTTATCAGGGGTCAATCAGCCCCAGCATTTT.

This clonotype has only a few counts. The V and J genes are TRBV2 and TRBJ1-3; the D gene is possibly TRBD1 (5 bases). The CDR3 runs to 18 residues. Trimming stripped 9 bases from V and 0 bases from J, with 24 bases between. Germline lookup yields CDR1 SNHLY and CDR2 FYNNEI. CDR3 sequence reads: CASSSRGAGQLSGNTIYF. CDR3 in DNA: TGTGCCAGTTCAAGCCGTGGGGCAGGGCAGCTCTCTGGAAACACCATATATTTT.

The genes are TRBV19 and TRBJ2-1; 8 bases are shared with TRBD2. Looked up from germline, CDR1 is LNHDA and CDR2 is SQIVND (reference sequence). With 7 bases clipped from V and 8 bases from J, the junction kept 4 bases outside the gene matches. This CDR3 is 12 amino acids long. The CDR3 DNA sequence: TGTGCCAGTACGGGACTAGGGTATGAGCAGTTCTTC. Translation: CASTGLGYEQFF. The full variable domain, completed using reference TRBV19 and TRBJ2-1, is DGGITQSPKYLFRKEGQNVTLSCEQNLNHDAMYWYRQDPGQGLRLIYYSQIVNDFQKGDIAEGYSVSREKKESFPLTVTSAQKNPTAFYLCASTGLGYEQFFGPGTRLTVL.

The J gene is TRBJ2-1, the V gene TRBV11-3, with 10 bases fitting TRBD2. V dropped 5 bases and J dropped 5; count of bases not matched to a gene: 6. Germline CDR1 and CDR2: SGHNT and YENEEA. This CDR3 is 15 amino acids long. CDR3 DNA sequence: TGTGCCAGCAGCGAGGGACTAGCGTATGACAATGAGCAGTTCTTC. It encodes CASSEGLAYDNEQFF.

The chain has TRBV4-3 and TRBJ2-1; 10 bases match TRBD2. J lost 5 bases, V lost 4 bases, and 5 bases had no gene match. This CDR3 contains 15 residues. Germline-derived CDR1 and CDR2 are LGHNA and YSLEER. For the CDR3, the DNA is TGCGCCAGCAGCCTCGAGCGGGAGGGGCACAATGAGCAGTTCTTC. Translated: CASSLEREGHNEQFF.

This clonotype was observed a few times. The J gene is TRBJ2-2, the V gene TRBV11-2; 9 bases line up with TRBD2. The CDR3 has 15 amino acids. Trimming took 3 bases from V and 5 from J; bases not matched to a gene: 4. In germline, CDR1 is SGHAT, CDR2 FQNNGV. DNA for the CDR3: TGTGCCAGCAGCTTTAGCGGGAGAGGTACCGGGGAGCTGTTTTTT. It encodes CASSFSGRGTGELFF.

V gene TRBV28 combines with J gene TRBJ2-2; 8 bases map to TRBD1. The CDR3 spans 12 residues. CDR1 is MDHEN, CDR2 SYDVKM, per germline. J gave up 4 bases and V 10 bases, and 2 bases lay outside the gene matches. The CDR3 reads CATQGATGELFF. CDR3 coding DNA: TGTGCCACCCAGGGGGCCACCGGGGAGCTGTTTTTT. The whole variable domain, remainder taken from reference TRBV28 and TRBJ2-2, is DVKVTQSSRYLVKRTGEKVFLECVQDMDHENMFWYRQDPGLGLRLIYFSYDVKMKEKGDIPEGYSVSREKKERFSLILESASTNQTSMYLCATQGATGELFFGEGSRLTVL.

The chain has TRBV15 and TRBJ2-3; D not resolved. The CDR3 spans 14 residues. The germline CDR1 and CDR2 sequences are LNHNV and YYDKDF (reference sequence). With 2 bases removed from V and 3 bases from J, the gap between germline ends came to 9 bases. The CDR3 coding sequence is TGTGCCACCAGCAGACAGGTTTCAACAGATACGCAGTATTTT. Its translation: CATSRQVSTDTQYF. Full variable domain (rest looked up from reference TRBV15 and TRBJ2-3): DAMVIQNPRYQVTQFGKPVTLSCSQTLNHNVMYWYQQKSSQAPKLLFHYYDKDFNNEADTPDNFQSRRPNTSFCFLDIRSPGLGDTAMYLCATSRQVSTDTQYFGPGTRLTVL.

The chain recombines TRBV6-1 with TRBJ2-5; 8 nucleotides align to TRBD2. V dropped 6 bases and J dropped 1; count of bases not matched to a gene: 7. The CDR3 runs to 15 residues. In germline, CDR1 is MNHNS, CDR2 SASEGT. The CDR3 region is CASRDGGGTQETQYF. The DNA of the CDR3 is TGTGCCAGCAGGGACGGGGGGGGGACCCAAGAGACCCAGTACTTC.

This clonotype was seen more than once but under ten times. The V gene is TRBV30, the J gene TRBJ1-1; no reliable D call. Per germline, CDR1 GTSNPN and CDR2 SVGIG (reference sequence). Trimming took 6 bases from V and 1 from J, leaving 6 bases between them. The CDR3 has 11 residues. CDR3 sequence (DNA): TGTGCCTGCTGGGAGAACACTGAAGCTTTCTTT. Protein: CACWENTEAFF. Together with reference TRBV30 and TRBJ1-1, the CDR3 gives the full variable domain: SQTIHQWPATLVQPVGSPLSLECTVEGTSNPNLYWYRQAAGRGLQLLFYSVGIGQISSEVPQNLSASRPQDRQFILSSKKLLLSDSGFYLCACWENTEAFFGQGTRLTVV.

The chain combines TRBV28 with TRBJ2-7, with D tentatively TRBD2 (5 bases). Germline V CDR1 and CDR2: MDHEN, SYDVKM. The length of the CDR3 is 15 residues. V was pared by 6 bases and J by 2 bases, with 17 bases between. The CDR3 coding sequence is TGTGCCAGCAGGTTAAGCGGTACCAAAGCCTACGAGCAGTACTTC. Protein: CASRLSGTKAYEQYF.